These 32 T cell receptor beta chains originate from one sample sequenced in a study of cytomegalovirus exposure and HLA in healthy donors. Some clones are missing from TCRdb's copy, which holds only in-frame ones; the method was immunoSEQ multiplex PCR. Of roughly 150,000 clones listed, 88% were seen once; the top ten hold around 3%. The source material was PBMCs. These receptors all come from a man younger than 35 in good health and CMV-seronegative.

This clone has a single count. The genes are TRBV19 and TRBJ1-6; TRBD1 aligns across 7 bases. The length of the CDR3 is 14 residues. With V trimmed by 7 bases and J by 7 bases, 7 bases remained unmatched. Germline V gene data show CDR1 as LNHDA and CDR2 as SQIVND (reference sequence). Here the CDR3 DNA reads TGTGCCAGTACCTATACACAGGGGAATTCACCCCTCCACTTT. It specifies CASTYTQGNSPLHF.

This clone was observed a few times. The rearrangement joins TRBV7-2 to TRBJ2-3, with a tentative D call TRBD1 (6 bases). The germline CDR1 and CDR2 sequences are SGHTA and FQGNSA. V was cut by 5 bases and J by 1 base, with 13 bases left in between. CDR3 length: 15 amino acids. The CDR3 sequence is CASSLRGLGTDTQYF. Here the CDR3 DNA reads TGTGCCAGCAGCCTGAGGGGGTTGGGCACAGATACGCAGTATTTT.

The chain joins TRBV29-1 to TRBJ2-1, with 7 positions matching TRBD2. Germline CDR1 and CDR2: SQVTM and ANQGSEA. This CDR3 region has 21 residues. With V trimmed by 3 bases and J by 2 bases, 25 bases remained unmatched. The CDR3 spells CSVDGLTRPQGLSRPYNEQFF. The CDR3 bases are TGCAGCGTTGATGGGTTAACCCGACCTCAGGGACTAAGTAGACCCTACAATGAGCAGTTCTTC.

The rearrangement uses TRBV18 and TRBJ2-4; D gene ambiguous. Between the trimmed V and J ends, which lost 2 bases and 1 base, there was a span of 15 bases. Germline CDR1 is KGHSH and CDR2 is LQKENI. CDR3 length equals 17 residues. CDR3 sequence (DNA): TGTGCCAGCTCACCATTACAGCCGACGTGGGCCAAAAACATTCAGTACTTC. This sequence encodes CASSPLQPTWAKNIQYF.

The chain employs TRBV4-3 and TRBJ2-1; 11 bases match TRBD2. CDR3 size: 15 residues. Germline V gene lookup returns CDR1 LGHNA and CDR2 YSLEER. Trimming cost V 5 bases and J 5 bases; bases outside gene matches: 5. The DNA for the CDR3 is TGCGCCAGCAGCACTAGCGGGAGAGTTGACAATGAGCAGTTCTTC. This translates into CASSTSGRVDNEQFF.

The chain combines TRBV18 with TRBJ2-1, with 9 bases that match TRBD2. V trimming: 3 bases; J trimming: 2 bases; junction bases outside the gene matches: 2. Germline V gene lookup returns CDR1 KGHSH and CDR2 LQKENI. The CDR3 contains 15 residues. The CDR3 region is CASSPIAGAYNEQFF. CDR3 sequence (DNA): TGTGCCAGCTCACCTATAGCGGGAGCCTACAATGAGCAGTTCTTC.

The chain joins TRBV6-5 to TRBJ1-2; perhaps TRBD1 as D (6 bases). V gave up 5 bases and J gave up 5 bases, with 12 bases separating them. The CDR3 sequence is 13 residues long. The germline gives CDR1 MNHEY, CDR2 SVGAGI. CDR3 protein: CASSIGQTYGYTF. The CDR3 DNA follows: TGTGCCAGCAGTATAGGACAGACTTATGGCTACACCTTC.

V is TRBV7-9 and J is TRBJ2-1, with 16 bases identical to TRBD2. Germline values: CDR1 SEHNR, CDR2 FQNEAQ (reference sequence). This CDR3 has 14 residues. V dropped 11 bases and J dropped 16; count of bases not matched to a gene: 14. CDR3 bases: TGTGCCCTTGAAACGGGACTAGCGGGAGGGCCGTTATTCTTC. Its translation is CALETGLAGGPLFF.

The rearrangement uses TRBV6-1 and TRBJ2-5; D may be TRBD2 (6 bases). There are 14 residues in the CDR3. CDR1 MNHNS and CDR2 SASEGT come from the germline V gene. Trimming removed 5 bases at V and 5 bases at J, with 15 bases between. CDR3 sequence: CASSKTGTSETQYF. The CDR3 DNA sequence: TGTGCCAGCAGTAAGACTGGGACTTCGGAGACCCAGTACTTC.

The rearrangement links TRBV6-5 to TRBJ2-2, with D possibly matching TRBD2 (5 bases). Germline CDR1 and CDR2: MNHEY and SVGAGI. Trimming stripped 0 bases from V and 4 bases from J, with 12 bases between. This CDR3 contains 16 residues. CDR3 coding DNA: TGTGCCAGCAGTTACTCGAAGGACTCCGCCACCGGGGAGCTGTTTTTT. This codes for CASSYSKDSATGELFF.

The sample holds one count of this clone. The chain employs TRBV27 and TRBJ1-2; the D gene is possibly TRBD1 (6 bases). Trimming took off 2 bases at V and 2 bases at J, with 12 bases between the two ends. The CDR3 consists of 15 residues. Germline CDR1 MNHEY, CDR2 SMNVEV (reference sequence). DNA of the CDR3: TGTGCCAGCAGTTTAGGGGCCAGGGGAAACTATGGCTACACCTTC. Translated, it gives CASSLGARGNYGYTF.

The chain is built from TRBV27 and TRBJ1-3, with TRBD1 as a possible D gene (6 bases). This CDR3 comprises 15 residues. Trimming shortened V by 5 bases and J by 1 base, and 12 bases separated the two germline ends. Per the germline V gene, CDR1 is MNHEY and CDR2 is SMNVEV (reference sequence). CDR3 region: CASSPEGGSGNTIYF. The CDR3 nucleotides are TGTGCCAGCAGTCCCGAGGGGGGGTCTGGAAACACCATATATTTT.

The genes are TRBV9 and TRBJ2-3, with 10 bases matching TRBD1. Germline CDR1 SGDLS, CDR2 YYNGEE. J lost 2 bases, V lost 3 bases, and 3 bases had no gene match. There are 15 residues in the CDR3. The CDR3 is CASSEGQGITDTQYF. CDR3 DNA sequence: TGTGCCAGCAGCGAGGGACAGGGGATCACAGATACGCAGTATTTT.

V is TRBV7-9 and J is TRBJ2-3, with TRBD1 identical over 8 bases. V was pared by 5 bases and J by 6 bases, with 13 bases of the junction left unmatched. The germline V gene encodes CDR1 SEHNR and CDR2 FQNEAQ (reference sequence). The CDR3 is 16 residues long. The DNA for the CDR3 is TGTGCCAGCAGCCCTAAATGGACAGGGCTATCGGATACGCAGTATTTT. Its translation: CASSPKWTGLSDTQYF.

This chain joins TRBV27 and TRBJ2-1, with a possible D match to TRBD1 (6 bases). Germline assignment: CDR1 MNHEY and CDR2 SMNVEV (reference sequence). V lost 2 bases and J 2 bases, leaving 10 bases between the germline ends. The CDR3 totals 15 residues. The CDR3 loop is CASSLGGNAYNEQFF. The CDR3, as DNA: TGTGCCAGCAGTTTAGGGGGCAACGCCTACAATGAGCAGTTCTTC.

This sequence joins TRBV5-1 and TRBJ1-3; tentatively, D is TRBD1 (5 bases). Germline loops: CDR1 SGHRS, CDR2 YFSETQ. V gave up 4 bases and J gave up 1 base, with 9 bases separating them. The CDR3 runs 14 residues. Here the CDR3 reads CASSGGDSGNTIYF. The CDR3 DNA sequence: TGCGCCAGCAGCGGAGGGGATTCTGGAAACACCATATATTTT.

J is TRBJ2-3 and V is TRBV28, with D perhaps TRBD2 (6 bases). From germline, CDR1 is MDHEN and CDR2 SYDVKM. The V and J ends lost 6 bases and 3 bases respectively, with 22 bases between them. The CDR3 consists of 17 residues. CDR3 sequence: CASRPPDYREITDTQYF. CDR3 sequence (DNA): TGTGCCAGCAGGCCTCCGGACTATCGGGAGATTACAGATACGCAGTATTTT.

This chain uses TRBV18 with TRBJ1-2; 8 bases are a match to TRBD1. Trimming cost V 1 base and J 4 bases; bases outside gene matches: 14. The CDR3 is 18 amino acids. CDR1 and CDR2 (germline): KGHSH, LQKENI. CDR3 DNA: TGTGCCAGCTCACCACGAATGGGACAGGCGGCGCCATTCTATGGCTACACCTTC. This translates into CASSPRMGQAAPFYGYTF.

This clone has only one observation. The J gene is TRBJ1-5, the V gene TRBV5-4; D not resolved. CDR1 SGHNT and CDR2 YYREEE come from the germline V gene (reference sequence). The CDR3 length is 14 residues. V lost 0 bases, J lost 0 bases, and 4 bases lay in between. CDR3 sequence (DNA): TGTGCCAGCAGCTTGGCGTTTAGCAATCAGCCCCAGCATTTT. This gives the protein CASSLAFSNQPQHF.

V and J are TRBV20-1 and TRBJ1-2; D uncertain. Germline V CDR1 and CDR2: DFQATT, SNEGSKA (reference sequence). V was shortened by 4 bases and J by 3 bases, with 6 bases between the two germline ends. The CDR3 sequence is 11 residues long. DNA of the CDR3: TGCAGTGCTACGGACTACTATGGCTACACCTTC. It codes for CSATDYYGYTF.

This chain joins TRBV29-1 and TRBJ2-1; TRBD1 might be the D (6 bases). The CDR3 contains 16 residues. V was clipped by 1 base and J by 0 bases, with 13 bases between them. CDR1 and CDR2 from the germline V gene are SQVTM and ANQGSEA. In nucleotides, the CDR3 is TGCAGCGTTGAAGCGGTACAGGGTAGCTCCTACAATGAGCAGTTCTTC. Its protein is CSVEAVQGSSYNEQFF.

J is TRBJ1-2 and V is TRBV18; D is ambiguous. Germline values: CDR1 KGHSH, CDR2 LQKENI. V was cut by 3 bases and J by 8 bases, with 10 bases left in between. There are 12 residues in the CDR3. The CDR3 DNA sequence: TGTGCCAGCTCACCTGACATGCAGGGCTACACCTTC. Protein product: CASSPDMQGYTF.

The chain combines TRBV29-1 with TRBJ2-2; the D gene is possibly TRBD1 (6 bases). The CDR3 has 15 residues. Germline V CDR1 and CDR2: SQVTM, ANQGSEA. V was cut by 4 bases and J by 4 bases, with 16 bases left in between. CDR3 residues: CSVGEGQRTTGELFF. CDR3 coding DNA: TGCAGCGTTGGTGAAGGACAGCGCACCACCGGGGAGCTGTTTTTT.

V and J are TRBV5-4 and TRBJ2-3; possible D gene TRBD2, 7 bases. CDR3 size: 14 residues. Germline assignment: CDR1 SGHNT and CDR2 YYREEE (reference sequence). V dropped 1 base and J dropped 6 bases, with 12 bases sitting between them. CDR3 nucleotide sequence: TGTGCCAGCAGCTTGAGGGGGGGCCCGGATACGCAGTATTTT. As protein: CASSLRGGPDTQYF.

This chain uses TRBV6-1 with TRBJ2-7, with 7 bases that match TRBD1. Looked up from germline, CDR1 is MNHNS and CDR2 is SASEGT. J lost 4 bases, V lost 5 bases, and 8 bases had no gene match. The CDR3 is made up of 14 amino acids. CDR3 region: CASSLTGDGYEQYV. The CDR3 nucleotides read TGTGCCAGCAGTCTTACAGGGGATGGGTACGAGCAGTACGTC.

This chain joins TRBV19 and TRBJ2-2; 12 bases line up with TRBD2. The V gene end was trimmed by 0 bases and the J gene end by 1 base; junction bases not matched to a gene: 3. Germline-derived CDR1 and CDR2 are LNHDA and SQIVND (reference sequence). This CDR3 has 18 amino acids. CDR3 residues: CASSIDSTSGRNTGELFF. CDR3 coding DNA: TGTGCCAGTAGTATAGATTCGACTAGCGGGAGGAACACCGGGGAGCTGTTTTTT.

V and J are TRBV7-9 and TRBJ1-2; D is ambiguous. The CDR3 is 13 residues long. Germline lookup yields CDR1 SEHNR and CDR2 FQNEAQ (reference sequence). Trimming took off 5 bases at V and 4 bases at J, with 11 bases between the two ends. In DNA, the CDR3 is TGTGCCAGCAGCACGCCGCGGATCTATGGCTACACCTTC. Protein product: CASSTPRIYGYTF.

In DNA, the CDR3 is TGTGCCAGCAGTTTATCGAGGGGACTAGCGGGAGTAAATACGCAGTATTTT. This translates into CASSLSRGLAGVNTQYF. The chain employs TRBV27 and TRBJ2-3, with 14 positions matching TRBD2. Germline V gives CDR1 MNHEY, CDR2 SMNVEV (reference sequence). V lost 0 bases to trimming and J lost 7 bases; unmatched junction nucleotides: 6. CDR3 length equals 17 residues.

The V call is TRBV7-9, the J call TRBJ1-6; weak D call: TRBD1 (6 bases). The CDR3 spans 15 residues. Germline CDR1 SEHNR, CDR2 FQNEAQ (reference sequence). Trimming stripped 5 bases from V and 1 base from J, with 9 bases between. The CDR3 DNA is TGTGCCAGCAGCCCACAGGGTTCCTATAATTCACCCCTCCACTTT. Its translation is CASSPQGSYNSPLHF.

The chain combines TRBV19 with TRBJ2-7; 9 bases match TRBD2. The trim removed 6 bases at V and 5 bases at J, leaving 5 bases unmatched. Germline V gene sequence: CDR1 LNHDA, CDR2 SQIVND (reference sequence). This CDR3 region has 13 residues. The CDR3: CASRLAGVDEQYF. The CDR3, as DNA: TGTGCCAGTAGGTTAGCGGGAGTAGACGAGCAGTACTTC.

This sequence joins TRBV19 and TRBJ1-2; possible D gene TRBD1, 6 bases. This CDR3 has 14 amino acids. Germline CDR1 LNHDA, CDR2 SQIVND (reference sequence). V was pared by 6 bases and J by 8 bases, with 19 bases between. The CDR3 region has the DNA TGTGCCAGTAGGGGAGTAGGGGACACAGAAGGCTACACCTTC. Its translation: CASRGVGDTEGYTF.

V is TRBV19 and J is TRBJ2-1; 11 nucleotides agree with TRBD2. The CDR3 is 16 residues long. Germline loops: CDR1 LNHDA, CDR2 SQIVND (reference sequence). The J segment lost 1 base and the V segment lost 7 bases, leaving 6 bases of the junction unmatched. The CDR3 DNA sequence: TGTGCCAGTAACCCGTCTAGCGGGAGGTCCTACAATGAGCAGTTCTTC. Protein sequence: CASNPSSGRSYNEQFF.